The 10 T cell receptor beta chains listed next were all sequenced from one sample in a study of T cell repertoires in cytomegalovirus infection. TCRdb recomputed calls from the reads with MiXCR, one row per CDR3 protein. The table has hundreds of thousands of distinct CDR3 sequences, 25% to 40% seen once. Their antigens remain unidentified. The material was cultured CD8+ T cells from PBMCs, obtained from culture after CMV antigen stimulation. Source of these receptors: a human donor in good health (CMV status not recorded). Some clones in this sample may be carry-over from other donors' samples.

The V call is TRBV6-1, the J call TRBJ2-1; D gene uncertain. V was shortened by 1 base and J by 12 bases, with 16 bases between the two germline ends. Germline assignment: CDR1 MNHNS and CDR2 SASEGT. The CDR3 sequence is 14 residues long. The chain's CDR3 is CASSEDWSFDVQFF. In DNA form, the CDR3 reads TGTGCCAGCAGTGAAGATTGGTCATTCGATGTGCAGTTCTTC.

Concerning this clonotype: A junction boundary mismatches the germline segment, possibly from a read error. The chain employs TRBV7-8 and TRBJ1-5; TRBD1 is a possible D gene (6 bases). The CDR3 is 15 amino acids. Germline assignment: CDR1 SGHVS and CDR2 FQNEAQ. The CDR3 coding sequence is TGTGTCAGCAGCTTCGGCAGGGGTCCGCTTCAGCCCCAGCATTTT. Its translation is CVSSFGRGPLQPQHF.

Many counts were recorded for this clonotype. V gene TRBV7-6 combines with J gene TRBJ2-2; D possibly corresponds to TRBD1 (5 bases). Trimming cost V 5 bases and J 0 bases, with 13 bases left between them. Looked up from germline, CDR1 is SGHVS and CDR2 is FNYEAQ. The CDR3 runs to 16 residues. Here the CDR3 reads CASSILGQSNTGELFF. The CDR3 DNA follows: TGTGCCAGCAGCATCTTGGGGCAGTCGAACACCGGGGAGCTGTTTTTT.

In the case of this clonotype: Lacking the conserved final phenylalanine or tryptophan, this CDR3 likely reflects a read error. The chain joins TRBV27 to TRBJ2-3; no clear D. The CDR3 extends over 16 amino acids. Trimming stripped 2 bases from V and 2 bases from J, with 14 bases between. Germline V lookup: CDR1 MNHEY, CDR2 SMNVEV (reference sequence). This CDR3 is CASSLRPNRVTDTQYS. The CDR3 DNA follows: TGTGCCAGCAGTTTACGACCAAACCGAGTCACAGATACGCAGTATTCT.

This clonotype has only one observation. V and J are TRBV24-1 and TRBJ1-3; D gene unclear. The germline gives CDR1 KGHDR, CDR2 SFDVKD. The CDR3 contains 15 residues. V lost 6 bases and J 4 bases, leaving 15 bases between the germline ends. CDR3 DNA: TGTGCCACCAGTACAGTCGGGATTTGCGGAAACACCATATATTTT. Encoded protein: CATSTVGICGNTIYF.

This clonotype was observed a handful of times. The chain employs TRBV12-3 or TRBV12-4 and TRBJ1-5, with 7 bases fitting TRBD1. This CDR3 comprises 18 residues. V gave up 1 base and J gave up 2 bases; unmatched junction bases: 11. In DNA, the CDR3 is TGTGCCAGCAGTTTAGGTGTGAGACAGGGCGGTGGCAATCAGCCCCAGCATTTT. This codes for CASSLGVRQGGGNQPQHF.

This chain joins TRBV6-5 and TRBJ2-7; 7 nucleotides align to TRBD1. The germline gives CDR1 MNHEY, CDR2 SVGAGI. The V segment lost 0 bases and the J segment 7 bases; nucleotides outside the gene matches: 6. The CDR3 contains 14 residues. CDR3: CASSYSKGASEQYF. The CDR3 DNA reads TGTGCCAGCAGTTACTCTAAGGGGGCGAGTGAGCAGTACTTC.

This sequence joins TRBV6-8 and TRBJ1-4; no firm D call. Trimming shortened V by 0 bases and J by 0 bases, and 11 bases separated the two germline ends. This CDR3 is built from 17 residues. Germline CDR1 MNHGY, CDR2 SAAAGT. This CDR3 reads CASSYSSGFATNEKLFF. The DNA for the CDR3 is TGTGCCAGCAGTTACTCGAGCGGTTTTGCAACTAATGAAAAACTGTTTTTT.

The chain links TRBV27 to TRBJ2-7, with a tentative D call TRBD1 (6 bases). Germline-derived CDR1 and CDR2 are MNHEY and SMNVEV (reference sequence). V was shortened by 3 bases and J by 3 bases, with 12 bases between the two germline ends. The CDR3 spans 14 residues. The CDR3 nucleotides read TGTGCCAGCAGTTTTCATGGACAGAACTACGAGCAGTACTTC. Residues: CASSFHGQNYEQYF.

V and J are TRBV19 and TRBJ2-3, with D possibly being TRBD1 (6 bases). The CDR3 runs 14 residues. V lost 1 base and J 6 bases, leaving 11 bases between the germline ends. Germline-derived CDR1 and CDR2 are LNHDA and SQIVND (reference sequence). This CDR3 reads CASSIVPTGDTQYF. CDR3 coding DNA: TGTGCCAGTAGTATAGTCCCCACAGGGGATACGCAGTATTTT.